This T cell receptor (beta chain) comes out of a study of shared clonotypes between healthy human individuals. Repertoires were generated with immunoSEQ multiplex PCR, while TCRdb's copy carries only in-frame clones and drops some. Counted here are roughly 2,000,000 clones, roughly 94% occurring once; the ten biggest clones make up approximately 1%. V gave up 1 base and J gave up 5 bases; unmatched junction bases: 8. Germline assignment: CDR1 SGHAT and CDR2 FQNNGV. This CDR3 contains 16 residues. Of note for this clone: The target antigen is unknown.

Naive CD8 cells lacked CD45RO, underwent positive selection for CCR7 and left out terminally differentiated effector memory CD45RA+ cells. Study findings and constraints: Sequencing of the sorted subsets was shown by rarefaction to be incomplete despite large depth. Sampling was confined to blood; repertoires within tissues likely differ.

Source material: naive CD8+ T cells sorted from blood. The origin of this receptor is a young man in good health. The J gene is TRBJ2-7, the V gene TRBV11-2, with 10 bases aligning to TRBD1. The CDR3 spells CASSLGPGTGVHEQYF. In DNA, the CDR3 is TGTGCCAGCAGCTTAGGGCCCGGGACAGGGGTCCACGAGCAGTACTTC.